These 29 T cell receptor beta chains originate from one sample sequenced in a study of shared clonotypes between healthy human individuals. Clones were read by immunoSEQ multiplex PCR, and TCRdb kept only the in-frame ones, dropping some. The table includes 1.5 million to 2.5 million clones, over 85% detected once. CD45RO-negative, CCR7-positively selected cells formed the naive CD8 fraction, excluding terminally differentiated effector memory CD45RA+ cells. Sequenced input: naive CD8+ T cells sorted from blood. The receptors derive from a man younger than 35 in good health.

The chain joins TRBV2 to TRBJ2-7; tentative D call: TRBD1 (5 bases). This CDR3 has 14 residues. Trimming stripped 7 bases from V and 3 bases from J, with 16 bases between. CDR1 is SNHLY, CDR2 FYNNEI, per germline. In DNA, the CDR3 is TGTGCCAGCAAATTAGGGGAATTGGGCTACGAGCAGTACTTC. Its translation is CASKLGELGYEQYF.

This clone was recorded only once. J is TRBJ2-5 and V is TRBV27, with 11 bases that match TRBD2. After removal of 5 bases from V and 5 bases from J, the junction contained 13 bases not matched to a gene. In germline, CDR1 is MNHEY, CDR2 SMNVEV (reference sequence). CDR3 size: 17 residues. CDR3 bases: TGTGCCAGCAGTCCCGACCTAGCGGGAGGATTTGGGGAGACCCAGTACTTC. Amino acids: CASSPDLAGGFGETQYF.

The CDR3 nucleotides read TGTGCCAGCAGTGACGGACTTTTCTACGAGCAGTACTTC. This gives the protein CASSDGLFYEQYF. J is TRBJ2-7 and V is TRBV2, with a weak D call TRBD2 (5 bases). Germline CDR1 SNHLY, CDR2 FYNNEI. The CDR3 runs 13 residues. Deletions cut 3 bases from V and 3 bases from J, with 9 bases between.

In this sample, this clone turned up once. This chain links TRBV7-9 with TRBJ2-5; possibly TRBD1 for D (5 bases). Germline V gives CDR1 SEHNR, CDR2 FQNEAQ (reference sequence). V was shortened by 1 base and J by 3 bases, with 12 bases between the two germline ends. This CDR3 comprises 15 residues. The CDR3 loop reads CASSLVGQAEETQYF. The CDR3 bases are TGTGCCAGCAGCTTAGTGGGGCAGGCGGAAGAGACCCAGTACTTC. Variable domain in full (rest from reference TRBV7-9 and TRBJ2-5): DTGVSQNPRHKITKRGQNVTFRCDPISEHNRLYWYRQTLGQGPEFLTYFQNEAQLEKSRLLSDRFSAERPKGSFSTLEIQRTEQGDSAMYLCASSLVGQAEETQYFGPGTRLLVL.

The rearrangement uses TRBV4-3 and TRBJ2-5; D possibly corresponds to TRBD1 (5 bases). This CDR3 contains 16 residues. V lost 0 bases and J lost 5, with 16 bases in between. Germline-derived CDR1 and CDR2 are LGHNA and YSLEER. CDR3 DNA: TGCGCCAGCAGCCAAGATAGGGTCAGGGAATGGGAGACCCAGTACTTC. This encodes CASSQDRVREWETQYF.

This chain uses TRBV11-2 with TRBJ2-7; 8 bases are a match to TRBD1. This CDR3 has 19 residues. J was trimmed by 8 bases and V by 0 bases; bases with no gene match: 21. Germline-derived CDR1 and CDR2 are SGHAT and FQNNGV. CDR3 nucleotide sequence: TGTGCCAGCAGCTTAGATAGTTCGACAGGGGTCTCTCTGTGGAGGAAGCAGTACTTC. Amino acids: CASSLDSSTGVSLWRKQYF.

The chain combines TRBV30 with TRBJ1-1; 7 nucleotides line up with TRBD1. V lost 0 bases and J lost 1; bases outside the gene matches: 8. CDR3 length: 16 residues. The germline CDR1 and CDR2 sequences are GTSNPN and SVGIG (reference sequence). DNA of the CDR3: TGTGCCTGGAGTGTAACCCTACAGGGGTGGAACACTGAAGCTTTCTTT. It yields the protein CAWSVTLQGWNTEAFF.

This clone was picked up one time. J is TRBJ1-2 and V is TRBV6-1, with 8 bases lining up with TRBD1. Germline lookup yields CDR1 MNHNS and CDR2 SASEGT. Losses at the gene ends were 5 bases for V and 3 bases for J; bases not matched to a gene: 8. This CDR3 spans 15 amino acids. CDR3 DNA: TGTGCCAGCAGTATACGACAGGGGCTGGACTATGGCTACACCTTC. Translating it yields CASSIRQGLDYGYTF.

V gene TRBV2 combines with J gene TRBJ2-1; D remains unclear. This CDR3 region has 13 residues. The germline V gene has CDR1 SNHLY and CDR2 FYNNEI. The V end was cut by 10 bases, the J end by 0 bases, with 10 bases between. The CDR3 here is CAIRLSSYNEQFF. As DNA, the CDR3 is TGTGCCATACGGTTGAGCTCCTACAATGAGCAGTTCTTC.

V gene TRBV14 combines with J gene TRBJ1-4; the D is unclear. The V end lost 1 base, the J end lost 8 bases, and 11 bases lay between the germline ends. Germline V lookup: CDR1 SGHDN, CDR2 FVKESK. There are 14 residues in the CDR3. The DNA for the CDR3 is TGTGCCAGCAGCCAAGGACCTTTAGGGGAAAAACTGTTTTTT. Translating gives CASSQGPLGEKLFF. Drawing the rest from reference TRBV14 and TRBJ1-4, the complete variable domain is EAGVTQFPSHSVIEKGQTVTLRCDPISGHDNLYWYRRVMGKEIKFLLHFVKESKQDESGMPNNRFLAERTGGTYSTLKVQPAELEDSGVYFCASSQGPLGEKLFFGSGTQLSVL.

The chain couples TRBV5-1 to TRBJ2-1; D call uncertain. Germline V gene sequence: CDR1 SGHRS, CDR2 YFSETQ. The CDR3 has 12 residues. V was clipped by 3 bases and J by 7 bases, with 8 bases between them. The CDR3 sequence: CASSSNTNEQFF. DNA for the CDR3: TGCGCCAGCAGCTCGAATACTAATGAGCAGTTCTTC.

As DNA, the CDR3 is TGTGCCAGTAGCGGGGGGGTGGATACGCAGTATTTT. Protein: CASSGGVDTQYF. The gene calls are TRBV19 and TRBJ2-3; 8 bases are a match to TRBD2. V lost 6 bases and J lost 6; bases outside the gene matches: 2. Germline lookup yields CDR1 LNHDA and CDR2 SQIVND (reference sequence). This CDR3 spans 12 amino acids.

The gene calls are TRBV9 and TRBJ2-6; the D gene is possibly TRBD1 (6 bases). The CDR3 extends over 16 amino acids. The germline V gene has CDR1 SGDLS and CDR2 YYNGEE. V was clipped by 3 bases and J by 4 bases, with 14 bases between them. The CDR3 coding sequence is TGTGCCAGCAGCGCGGAAACAGGGTCGGGGGCCAACGTCCTGACTTTC. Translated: CASSAETGSGANVLTF.

CDR3 in amino acids: CASSIGASSYEQYF. The CDR3 coding sequence is TGTGCCAGTAGTATAGGGGCCAGTTCCTACGAGCAGTACTTC. The rearrangement uses TRBV19 and TRBJ2-7; D gene ambiguous. With 1 base removed from V and 1 base from J, the gap between germline ends came to 8 bases. The CDR3 is 14 amino acids. Germline CDR1 is LNHDA and CDR2 is SQIVND (reference sequence).

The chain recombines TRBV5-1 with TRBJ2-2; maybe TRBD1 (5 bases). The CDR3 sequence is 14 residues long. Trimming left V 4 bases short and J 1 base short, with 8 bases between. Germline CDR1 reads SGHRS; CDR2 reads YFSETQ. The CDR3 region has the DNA TGCGCCAGCAGCCCCAGGGAGAACACCGGGGAGCTGTTTTTT. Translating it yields CASSPRENTGELFF. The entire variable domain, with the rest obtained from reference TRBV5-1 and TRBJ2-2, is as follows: KAGVTQTPRYLIKTRGQQVTLSCSPISGHRSVSWYQQTPGQGLQFLFEYFSETQRNKGNFPGRFSGRQFSNSRSEMNVSTLELGDSALYLCASSPRENTGELFFGEGSRLTVL.

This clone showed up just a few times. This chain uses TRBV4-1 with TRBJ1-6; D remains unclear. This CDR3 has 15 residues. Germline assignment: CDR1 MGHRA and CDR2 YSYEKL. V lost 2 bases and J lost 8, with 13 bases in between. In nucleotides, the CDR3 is TGCGCCAGCAGCCAATATGACCGAGGCGATTCACCCCTCCACTTT. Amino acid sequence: CASSQYDRGDSPLHF.

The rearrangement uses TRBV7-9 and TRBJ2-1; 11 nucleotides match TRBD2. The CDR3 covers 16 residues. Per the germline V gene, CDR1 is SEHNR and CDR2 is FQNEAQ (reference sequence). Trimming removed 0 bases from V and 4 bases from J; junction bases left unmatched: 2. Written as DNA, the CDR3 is TGTGCCAGCAGCTTAGCGACTAGCGGGGCGTACAATGAGCAGTTCTTC. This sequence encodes CASSLATSGAYNEQFF.

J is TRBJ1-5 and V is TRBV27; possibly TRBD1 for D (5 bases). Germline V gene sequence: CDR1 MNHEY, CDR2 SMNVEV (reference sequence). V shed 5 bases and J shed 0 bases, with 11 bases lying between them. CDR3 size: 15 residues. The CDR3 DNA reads TGTGCCAGCAGTCCAACAGGATTTAGCAATCAGCCCCAGCATTTT. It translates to CASSPTGFSNQPQHF.

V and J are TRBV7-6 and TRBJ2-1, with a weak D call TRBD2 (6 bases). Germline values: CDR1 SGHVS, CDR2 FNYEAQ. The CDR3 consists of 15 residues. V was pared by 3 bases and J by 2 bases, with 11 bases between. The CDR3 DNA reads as TGTGCCAGCAGCTTTGGACTAAGTCCCTACAATGAGCAGTTCTTC. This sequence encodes CASSFGLSPYNEQFF.

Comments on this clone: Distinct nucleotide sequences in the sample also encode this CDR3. DNA of the CDR3: TGTGCCAGCAGCTTTTTGGGGACCGAGACCCAGTACTTC. Residues: CASSFLGTETQYF. This sequence joins TRBV5-6 and TRBJ2-5; D tentatively fits TRBD1 or TRBD2 (5 bases each). The CDR3 length is 13 residues. Germline CDR1 and CDR2: SGHDT and YYEEEE. The germline V and J ends were trimmed by 2 bases and 5 bases, with 10 bases remaining between them.

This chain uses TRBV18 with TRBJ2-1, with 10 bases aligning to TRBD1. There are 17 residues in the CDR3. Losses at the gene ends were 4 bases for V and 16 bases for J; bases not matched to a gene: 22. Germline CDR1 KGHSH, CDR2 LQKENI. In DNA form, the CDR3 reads TGTGCCAGCTCACTATCGGTAGAATGGGAAACTCGGGACAGGGGCTTCTTC. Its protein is CASSLSVEWETRDRGFF.

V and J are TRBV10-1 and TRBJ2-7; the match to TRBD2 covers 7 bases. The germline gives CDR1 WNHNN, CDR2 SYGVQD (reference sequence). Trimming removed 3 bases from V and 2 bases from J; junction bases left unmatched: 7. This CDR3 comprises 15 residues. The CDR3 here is CASSDGLGGAYEQYF. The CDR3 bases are TGCGCCAGCAGTGATGGCTTGGGGGGGGCCTACGAGCAGTACTTC.

The CDR3 reads CASSLDRNTDTQYF. The CDR3 DNA sequence: TGTGCCAGCAGCTTGGACAGGAACACAGATACGCAGTATTTT. This chain links TRBV13 with TRBJ2-3; TRBD1 aligns across 7 bases. Germline values: CDR1 PRHDT, CDR2 FYEKMQ (reference sequence). V gave up 3 bases and J gave up 2 bases; unmatched junction bases: 2. This CDR3 contains 14 residues. Combining the CDR3 with reference TRBV13 and TRBJ2-3 gives the whole variable domain AAGVIQSPRHLIKEKRETATLKCYPIPRHDTVYWYQQGPGQDPQFLISFYEKMQSDKGSIPDRFSAQQFSDYHSELNMSSLELGDSALYFCASSLDRNTDTQYFGPGTRLTVL.

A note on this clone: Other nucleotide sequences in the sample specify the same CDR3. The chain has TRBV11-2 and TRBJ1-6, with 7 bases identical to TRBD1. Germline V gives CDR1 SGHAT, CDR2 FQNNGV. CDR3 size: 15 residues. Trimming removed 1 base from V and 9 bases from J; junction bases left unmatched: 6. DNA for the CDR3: TGTGCCAGCAGCTTAGTAAGGGGGCTAGGTTCACCCCTCCACTTT. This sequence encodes CASSLVRGLGSPLHF.

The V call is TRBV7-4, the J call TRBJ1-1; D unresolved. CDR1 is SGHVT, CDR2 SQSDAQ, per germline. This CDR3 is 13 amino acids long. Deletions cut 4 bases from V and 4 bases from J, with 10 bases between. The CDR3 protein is CASSYGPSTEAFF. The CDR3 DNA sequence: TGTGCCAGCAGCTACGGACCCTCCACTGAAGCTTTCTTT.

The CDR3 reads CASSASAGGSYEQYF. Here the CDR3 DNA reads TGTGCCAGCAGCGCTTCAGCGGGAGGGTCCTACGAGCAGTACTTC. The rearrangement links TRBV9 to TRBJ2-7; 10 nucleotides line up with TRBD2. Per the germline V gene, CDR1 is SGDLS and CDR2 is YYNGEE. The CDR3 extends over 15 amino acids. V lost 3 bases, J lost 1 base, and 4 bases stayed unmatched.

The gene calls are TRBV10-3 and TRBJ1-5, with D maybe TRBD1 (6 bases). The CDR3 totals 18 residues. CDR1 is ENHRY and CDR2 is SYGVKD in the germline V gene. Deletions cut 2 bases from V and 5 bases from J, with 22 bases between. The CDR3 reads CAISETWGPDGYYQPQHF. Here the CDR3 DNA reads TGTGCCATCAGTGAGACGTGGGGGCCGGACGGGTACTATCAGCCCCAGCATTTT.

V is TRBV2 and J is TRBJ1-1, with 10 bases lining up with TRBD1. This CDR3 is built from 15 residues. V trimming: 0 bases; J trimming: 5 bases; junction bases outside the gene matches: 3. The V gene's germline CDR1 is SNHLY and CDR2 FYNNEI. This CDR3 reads CASSEAGQGETEAFF. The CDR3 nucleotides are TGTGCCAGCAGTGAAGCAGGACAGGGGGAAACTGAAGCTTTCTTT.

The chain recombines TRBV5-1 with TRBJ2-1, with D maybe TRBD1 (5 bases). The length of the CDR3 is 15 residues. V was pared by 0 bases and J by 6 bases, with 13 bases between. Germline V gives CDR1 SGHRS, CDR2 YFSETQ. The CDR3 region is CASSLDQGMVNEQFF. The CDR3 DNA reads TGCGCCAGCAGCTTGGACCAGGGAATGGTCAATGAGCAGTTCTTC. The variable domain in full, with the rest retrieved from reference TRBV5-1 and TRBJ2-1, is KAGVTQTPRYLIKTRGQQVTLSCSPISGHRSVSWYQQTPGQGLQFLFEYFSETQRNKGNFPGRFSGRQFSNSRSEMNVSTLELGDSALYLCASSLDQGMVNEQFFGPGTRLTVL.